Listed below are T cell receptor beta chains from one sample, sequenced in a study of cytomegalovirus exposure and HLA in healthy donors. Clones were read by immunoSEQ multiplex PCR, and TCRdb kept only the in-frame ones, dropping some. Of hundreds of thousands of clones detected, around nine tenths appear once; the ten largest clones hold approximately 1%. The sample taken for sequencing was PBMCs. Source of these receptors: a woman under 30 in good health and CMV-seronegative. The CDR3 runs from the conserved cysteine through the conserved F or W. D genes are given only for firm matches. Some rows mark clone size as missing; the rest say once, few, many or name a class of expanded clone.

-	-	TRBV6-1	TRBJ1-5	CASSRTDNQPQHF	TGTGCCAGCAGCCGGACAGACAATCAGCCCCAGCATTTT
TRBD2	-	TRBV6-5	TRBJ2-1	CASSRGTSGGNEQFF	TGTGCCAGCAGCCGCGGGACTAGCGGGGGAAATGAGCAGTTCTTC
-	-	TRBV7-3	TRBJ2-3	CASSSAVSTDTQYF	TGTGCCAGCAGTTCAGCGGTTAGCACAGATACGCAGTATTTT
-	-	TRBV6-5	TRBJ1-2	CASGAGAKGYTF	TGTGCCAGCGGGGCAGGGGCGAAAGGCTACACCTTC
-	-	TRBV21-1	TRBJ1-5	CASSPRGGVGRIRPQHF	TGTGCCAGCAGCCCGAGGGGAGGGGTAGGAAGGATTCGGCCCCAGCATTTT
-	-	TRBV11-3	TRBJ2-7	CASSENRVDYEQYF	TGTGCCAGCAGCGAAAACCGGGTAGACTACGAGCAGTACTTC
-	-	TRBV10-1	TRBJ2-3	CASSDRLAGDTQYF	TGCGCCAGCAGTGATCGGCTAGCTGGGGATACGCAGTATTTT
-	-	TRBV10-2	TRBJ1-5	CASSAPDSNQPQHF	TGCGCCAGCAGTGCACCAGATAGCAATCAGCCCCAGCATTTT
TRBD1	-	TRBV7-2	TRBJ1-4	CASSPDRKNEKLFF	TGTGCCAGCAGCCCGGACAGGAAAAATGAAAAACTGTTTTTT
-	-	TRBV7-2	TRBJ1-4	CATGRGREKLFF	TGTGCCACCGGACGGGGGAGGGAAAAACTGTTTTTT
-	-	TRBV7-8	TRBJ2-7	CASSLEQDYEQYF	TGTGCCAGCAGCTTAGAGCAGGACTACGAGCAGTACTTC
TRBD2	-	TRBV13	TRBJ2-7	CASSLGLAGLYEQYF	TGTGCCAGCAGCTTAGGGCTAGCGGGTCTCTACGAGCAGTACTTC
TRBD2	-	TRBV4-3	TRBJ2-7	CASSQGTSGLYEQYF	TGCGCCAGCAGCCAGGGGACTAGCGGGTTGTACGAGCAGTACTTC
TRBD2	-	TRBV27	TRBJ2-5	CASSSRLAETQYF	TGTGCCAGCAGCTCACGACTAGCAGAGACCCAGTACTTC
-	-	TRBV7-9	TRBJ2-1	CASSFSESSYNEQFF	TGTGCCAGCAGCTTTAGTGAGAGCTCCTACAATGAGCAGTTCTTC
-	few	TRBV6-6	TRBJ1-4	CASTTQGSEKLFF	TGTGCCAGCACCACACAGGGTAGTGAAAAACTGTTTTTT
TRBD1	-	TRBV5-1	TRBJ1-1	CASSIQGAGNTEAFF	TGCGCCAGCAGCATCCAGGGGGCGGGTAACACTGAAGCTTTCTTT
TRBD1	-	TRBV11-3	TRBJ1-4	CASSSHLRDSRNEKLFF	TGTGCCAGCAGCTCACACCTCCGGGACAGTCGAAATGAAAAACTGTTTTTT
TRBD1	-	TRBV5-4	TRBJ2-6	CASSLGDSVTSGANVLTF	TGTGCCAGCAGCTTGGGGGACAGTGTAACCTCTGGGGCCAACGTCCTGACTTTC
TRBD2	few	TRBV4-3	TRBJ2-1	CASSPRLAGDISYNEQFF	TGCGCCAGCAGCCCGCGACTAGCGGGGGATATTTCCTACAATGAGCAGTTCTTC
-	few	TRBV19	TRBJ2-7	CASSITGPLEQYF	TGTGCCAGTAGTATAACAGGACCCCTCGAGCAGTACTTC
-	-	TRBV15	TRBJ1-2	CATTTNFYGYTF	TGTGCCACCACAACAAATTTCTATGGCTACACCTTC
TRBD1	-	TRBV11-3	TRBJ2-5	CASSLGNRGETQYF	TGTGCCAGCAGCTTGGGTAACAGGGGAGAGACCCAGTACTTC
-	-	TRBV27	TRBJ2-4	CASSPHQYALAKNIQYF	TGTGCCAGCAGTCCCCATCAGTATGCTCTGGCCAAAAACATTCAGTACTTC
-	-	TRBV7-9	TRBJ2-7	CSSSLMTGQPYEQYF	TGTTCCAGCAGCTTAATGACAGGTCAACCCTACGAGCAGTACTTC
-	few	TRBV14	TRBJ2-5	CASSQPGASSQETQYF	TGTGCCAGCAGCCAACCAGGGGCAAGTTCCCAAGAGACCCAGTACTTC
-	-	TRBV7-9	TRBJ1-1	CASSLRQELEAFF	TGTGCCAGCAGCTTGCGACAGGAGTTAGAAGCTTTCTTT
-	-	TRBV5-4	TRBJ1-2	CASSSGGSLGGDGYTF	TGTGCCAGCAGCTCCGGGGGGAGCTTAGGGGGGGATGGCTACACCTTC